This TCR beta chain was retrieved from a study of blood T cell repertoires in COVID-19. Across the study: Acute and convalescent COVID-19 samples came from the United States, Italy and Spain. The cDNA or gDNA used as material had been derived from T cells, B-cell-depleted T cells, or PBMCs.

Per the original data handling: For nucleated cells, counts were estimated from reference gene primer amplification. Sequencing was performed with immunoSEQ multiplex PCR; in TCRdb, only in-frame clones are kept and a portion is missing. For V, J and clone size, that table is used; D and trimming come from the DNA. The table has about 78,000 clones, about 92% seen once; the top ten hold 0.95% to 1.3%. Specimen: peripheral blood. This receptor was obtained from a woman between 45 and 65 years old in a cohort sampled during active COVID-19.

The CDR3 region is CASSSLGGTGGLASYEQYF. The CDR3 DNA is TGTGCCAGCAGCTCACTAGGGGGAACAGGCGGACTAGCGTCCTACGAGCAGTACTTC. The genes are TRBV7-8 and TRBJ2-7; 9 nucleotides match TRBD2. Germline CDR1 is SGHVS and CDR2 is FQNEAQ. Trimming took 4 bases from V and 1 from J; bases not matched to a gene: 17. CDR3 length: 19 residues.